The clone carrying this TCR beta chain came up once. These data originate in a study of blood T cell repertoires in COVID-19. Study-level information: The United States, Italy and Spain provided the acute and convalescent COVID-19 samples. PBMCs, B-cell-depleted T cells, or T cells were the source of the cDNA or gDNA that made up the material.

With 1 base removed from V and 1 base from J, the gap between germline ends came to 5 bases. CDR3 length: 12 amino acids. Germline V gives CDR1 GTSNPN, CDR2 SVGIG (reference sequence). Some clones are missing from TCRdb's copy, which holds only in-frame ones; the method was immunoSEQ multiplex PCR. The sample includes 30,000 to 40,000 clones, around 80% seen only once; the top ten take about two fifths. This chain connects TRBV30 to TRBJ2-7; D is unresolved. The TCR originated in an elderly man with active or convalescent COVID-19. The sequencing input was peripheral blood. In nucleotides, the CDR3 is TGTGCCTGGAGTGGAGTATCCTACGAGCAGTACTTC. Amino acids: CAWSGVSYEQYF.